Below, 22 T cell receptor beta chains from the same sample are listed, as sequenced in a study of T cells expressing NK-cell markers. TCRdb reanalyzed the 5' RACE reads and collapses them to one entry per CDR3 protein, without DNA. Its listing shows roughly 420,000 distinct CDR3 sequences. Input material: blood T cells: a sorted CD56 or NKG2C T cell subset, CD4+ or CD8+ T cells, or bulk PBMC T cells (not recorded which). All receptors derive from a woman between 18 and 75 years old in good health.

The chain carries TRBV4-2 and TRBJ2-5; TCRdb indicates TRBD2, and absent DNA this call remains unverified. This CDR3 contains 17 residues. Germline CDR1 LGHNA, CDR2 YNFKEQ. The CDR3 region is CASSQDQTSGKEETQYF.

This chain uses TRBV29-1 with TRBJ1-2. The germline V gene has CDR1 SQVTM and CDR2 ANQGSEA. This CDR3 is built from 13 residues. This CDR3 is CSVEVSANYGYTF. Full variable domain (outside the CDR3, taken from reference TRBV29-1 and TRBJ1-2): SAVISQKPSRDICQRGTSLTIQCQVDSQVTMMFWYRQQPGQSLTLIATANQGSEATYESGFVIDKFPISRPNLTFSTLTVSNMSPEDSSIYLCSVEVSANYGYTFGSGTRLTVV.

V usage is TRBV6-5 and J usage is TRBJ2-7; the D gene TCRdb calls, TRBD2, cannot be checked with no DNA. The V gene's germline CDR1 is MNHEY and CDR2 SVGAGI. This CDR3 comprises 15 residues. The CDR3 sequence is CASSYGGSPHYEQYF.

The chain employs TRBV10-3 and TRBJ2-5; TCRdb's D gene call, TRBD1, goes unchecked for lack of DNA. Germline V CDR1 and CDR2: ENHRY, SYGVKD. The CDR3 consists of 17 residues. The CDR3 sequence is CAISVGPGTHQGETQYF.

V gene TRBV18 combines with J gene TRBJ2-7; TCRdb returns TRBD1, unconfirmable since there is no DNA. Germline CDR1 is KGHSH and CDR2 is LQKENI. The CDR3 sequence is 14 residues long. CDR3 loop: CASSRGTSVLEQYF. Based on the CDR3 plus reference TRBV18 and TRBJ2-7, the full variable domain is NAGVMQNPRHLVRRRGQEARLRCSPMKGHSHVYWYRQLPEEGLKFMVYLQKENIIDESGMPKERFSAEFPKEGPSILRIQQVVRGDSAAYFCASSRGTSVLEQYFGPGTRLTVT.

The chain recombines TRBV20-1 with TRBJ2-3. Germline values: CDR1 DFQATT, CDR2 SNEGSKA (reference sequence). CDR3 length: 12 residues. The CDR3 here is CSARDRGDTQYF.

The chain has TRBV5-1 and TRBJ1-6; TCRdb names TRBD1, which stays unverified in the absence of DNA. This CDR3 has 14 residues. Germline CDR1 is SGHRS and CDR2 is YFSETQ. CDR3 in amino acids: CASSATGVSSPLHF.

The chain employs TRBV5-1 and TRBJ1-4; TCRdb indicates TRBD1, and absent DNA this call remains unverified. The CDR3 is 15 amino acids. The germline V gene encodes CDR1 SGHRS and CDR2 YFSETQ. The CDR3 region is CASSFSQGMVEKLFF.

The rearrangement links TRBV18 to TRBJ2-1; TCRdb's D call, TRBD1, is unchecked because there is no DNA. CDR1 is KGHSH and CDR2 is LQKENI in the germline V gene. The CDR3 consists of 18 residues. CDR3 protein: CASSPIVIGTGEENEQFF.

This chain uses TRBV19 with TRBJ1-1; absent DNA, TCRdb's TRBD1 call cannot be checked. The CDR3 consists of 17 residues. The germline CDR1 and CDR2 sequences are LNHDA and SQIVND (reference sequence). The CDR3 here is CASSTPRTGGKNTEAFF.

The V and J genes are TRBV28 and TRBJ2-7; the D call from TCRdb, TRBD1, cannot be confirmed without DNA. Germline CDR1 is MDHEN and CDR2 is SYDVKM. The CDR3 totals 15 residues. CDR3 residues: CASSLFGTGGYEQYF.

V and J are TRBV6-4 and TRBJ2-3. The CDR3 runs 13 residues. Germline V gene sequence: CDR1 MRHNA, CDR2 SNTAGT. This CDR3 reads CASSDYNDPTQYF.

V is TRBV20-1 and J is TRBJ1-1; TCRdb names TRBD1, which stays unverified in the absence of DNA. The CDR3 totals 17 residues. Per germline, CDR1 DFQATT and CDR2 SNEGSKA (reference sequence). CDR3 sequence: CSARAPQGRSMNTEAFF.

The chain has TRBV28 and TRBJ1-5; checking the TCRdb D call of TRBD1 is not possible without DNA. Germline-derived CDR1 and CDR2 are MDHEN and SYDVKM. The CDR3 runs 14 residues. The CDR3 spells CASSLAGGFQPQHF.

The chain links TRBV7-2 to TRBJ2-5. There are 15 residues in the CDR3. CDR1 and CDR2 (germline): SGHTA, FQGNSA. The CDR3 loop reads CASSSITTNQETQYF.

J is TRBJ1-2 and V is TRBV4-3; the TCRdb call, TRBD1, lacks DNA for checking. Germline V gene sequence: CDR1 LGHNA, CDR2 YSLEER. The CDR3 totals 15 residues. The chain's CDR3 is CASSPVTGGNYGYTF.

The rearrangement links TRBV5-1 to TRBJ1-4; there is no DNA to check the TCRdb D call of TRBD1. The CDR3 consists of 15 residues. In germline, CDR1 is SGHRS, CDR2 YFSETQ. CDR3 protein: CASSLRDRGPEKLFF.

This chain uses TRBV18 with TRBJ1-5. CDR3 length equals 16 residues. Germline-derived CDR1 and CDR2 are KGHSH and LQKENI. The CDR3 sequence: CASSPRIGDSNQPQHF.

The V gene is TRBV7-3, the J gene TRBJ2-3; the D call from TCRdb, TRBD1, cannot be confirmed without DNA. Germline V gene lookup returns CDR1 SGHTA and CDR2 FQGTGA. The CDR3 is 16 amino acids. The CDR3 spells CASSLNAGLGTDTQYF.

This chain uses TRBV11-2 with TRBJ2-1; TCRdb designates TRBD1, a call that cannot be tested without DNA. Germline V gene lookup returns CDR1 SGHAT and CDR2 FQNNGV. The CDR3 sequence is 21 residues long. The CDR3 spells CASSSIKRGGTPRGRYNEQFF. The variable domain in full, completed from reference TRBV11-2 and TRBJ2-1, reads EAGVAQSPRYKIIEKRQSVAFWCNPISGHATLYWYQQILGQGPKLLIQFQNNGVVDDSQLPKDRFSAERLKGVDSTLKIQPAKLEDSAVYLCASSSIKRGGTPRGRYNEQFFGPGTRLTVL.

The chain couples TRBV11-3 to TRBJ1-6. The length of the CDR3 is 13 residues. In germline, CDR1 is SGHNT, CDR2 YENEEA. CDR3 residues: CASSRDGNSPLHF.

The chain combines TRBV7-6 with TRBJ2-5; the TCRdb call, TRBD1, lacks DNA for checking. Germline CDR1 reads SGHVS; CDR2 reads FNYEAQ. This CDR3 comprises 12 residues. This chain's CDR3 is CASSFPGGTQYF. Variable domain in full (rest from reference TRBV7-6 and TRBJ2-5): GAGVSQSPRYKVTKRGQDVALRCDPISGHVSLYWYRQALGQGPEFLTYFNYEAQQDKSGLPNDRFSAERPEGSISTLTIQRTEQRDSAMYRCASSFPGGTQYFGPGTRLLVL.